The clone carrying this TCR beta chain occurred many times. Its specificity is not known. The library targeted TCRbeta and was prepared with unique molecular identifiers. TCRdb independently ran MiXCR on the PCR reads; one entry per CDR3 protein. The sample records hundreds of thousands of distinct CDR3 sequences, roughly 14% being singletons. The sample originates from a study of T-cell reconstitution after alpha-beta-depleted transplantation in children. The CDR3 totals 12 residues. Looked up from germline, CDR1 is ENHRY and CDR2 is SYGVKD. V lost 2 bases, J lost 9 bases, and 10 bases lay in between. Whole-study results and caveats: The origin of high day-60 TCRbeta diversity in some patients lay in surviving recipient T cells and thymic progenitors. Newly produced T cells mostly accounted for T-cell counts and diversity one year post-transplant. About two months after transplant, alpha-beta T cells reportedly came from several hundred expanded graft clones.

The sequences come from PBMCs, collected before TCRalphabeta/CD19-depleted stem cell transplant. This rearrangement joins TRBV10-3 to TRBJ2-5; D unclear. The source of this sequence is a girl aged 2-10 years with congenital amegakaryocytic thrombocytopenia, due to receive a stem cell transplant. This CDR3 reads CAISESSAAQYF. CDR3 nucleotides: TGTGCCATCAGTGAGAGCAGTGCGGCCCAGTACTTC.